A selection of T cell receptor beta chains follows, all from one sample in a study of cytomegalovirus exposure and HLA in healthy donors. TCRdb keeps only in-frame clones here, not all; method: immunoSEQ multiplex PCR. The repertoire table contains roughly 73,000 clones. The specimen sequenced was PBMCs. These receptors originate from a female donor in good health and CMV-seropositive. The CDR3 runs from the conserved cysteine through the conserved F or W. The D gene is left open where the match is weak.

D gene | J gene | V gene | CDR3 DNA | CDR3 protein
TRBD2 | TRBJ2-1 | TRBV20-1 | TGCAGTGCCCGACTAGCGAATGAGCAGTTCTTC | CSARLANEQFF
TRBD1 | TRBJ1-2 | TRBV5-1 | TGCGCCAGCAGCGCCCTACAGGGGATTTCGACTGGCTACACCTTC | CASSALQGISTGYTF
NA | TRBJ1-2 | TRBV4-1 | TGCGCCAGCAGCCAAGAAAGGGAAGGGAGCTATGGCTACACCTTC | CASSQEREGSYGYTF
NA | TRBJ2-3 | TRBV9 | TGTGCCAGCAGTCAGAGCACAGATACGCAGTATTTT | CASSQSTDTQYF
NA | TRBJ2-7 | TRBV10-3 | TGTGCCATCAGTGAACAGTCCTACGAGCAGTACTTC | CAISEQSYEQYF
TRBD1 | TRBJ1-1 | TRBV19 | TGTGCCAGTAGGCGACAGGGGGGCACTGAAGCTTTCTTT | CASRRQGGTEAFF
NA | TRBJ1-5 | TRBV28 | TGTGCCAGCAGTGAACACATCCTCAATCAGCCCCAGCATTTT | CASSEHILNQPQHF
NA | TRBJ1-3 | TRBV9 | TGTGCCAGCAGCGTAGTGGGCGGAAACACCATATATTTT | CASSVVGGNTIYF
NA | TRBJ2-7 | TRBV30 | TGTGCCTGGAGTGTTTTGCAGGGCCGCGAGCAGTACTTC | CAWSVLQGREQYF
NA | TRBJ1-2 | TRBV7-2 | TGTGCCAGCAGGTTACCAGGGGTCCACTATGGCTACACCTTC | CASRLPGVHYGYTF
NA | TRBJ2-7 | TRBV21-1 | TGTGCCAGCAGCAAAGGGGCAAGGGGCGAGCAGTACTTC | CASSKGARGEQYF
NA | TRBJ1-1 | TRBV9 | TGTGCCAGCAGCGCCCAGACAGGTTCTCACAGCACTGAAGCTTTCTTT | CASSAQTGSHSTEAFF
NA | TRBJ2-1 | TRBV6-1 | TGTGCCAGTTCCGGGGGGACAGGTCCTTACAATGAGCAGTTCTTC | CASSGGTGPYNEQFF
TRBD2 | TRBJ2-1 | TRBV19 | TGTGCCAGTAACTCTAGGGGAGGGAACAATGAGCAGTTCTTC | CASNSRGGNNEQFF
NA | TRBJ1-3 | TRBV5-4 | TGTGCCAGCAGCTTCGGCGGGCGAGTTGGAAACACCATATATTTT | CASSFGGRVGNTIYF
NA | TRBJ2-7 | TRBV2 | TGTGCCAGCAGTCCCCTATCGGCGGGAACCTACGAGCAGTACTTC | CASSPLSAGTYEQYF
TRBD1 | TRBJ1-2 | TRBV4-1 | TGCGCCAGCAGCCCAGGACAGGGGGCTAACTATGGCTACACCTTC | CASSPGQGANYGYTF
NA | TRBJ2-2 | TRBV9 | TGTGCCAGCAGCGATAGCACCGGGGAGCTGTTTTTT | CASSDSTGELFF
NA | TRBJ1-3 | TRBV7-9 | TGTGCCAGCAGCTTAGCCGGGGGGGGCTCTGGAAACACCATATATTTT | CASSLAGGGSGNTIYF
NA | TRBJ2-7 | TRBV19 | TGTGCCAGTAGTCTGAGGGTGGTGGACGAGCAGTACTTC | CASSLRVVDEQYF
NA | TRBJ1-5 | TRBV6-1 | TGTGCCAGCAGTGAAGGCTTGGTCAGGCCCTACCGCAATCAGCCCCAGCATTTT | CASSEGLVRPYRNQPQHF
TRBD1 | TRBJ1-2 | TRBV28 | TGTGCCAGCAGTTACGGACAGGGGAAGGGCTACACCTTC | CASSYGQGKGYTF
TRBD2 | TRBJ2-6 | TRBV6-5 | TGTGCCAGCAGTTATACCGGGACTAGCGCTACCCACGTCCTGACTTTC | CASSYTGTSATHVLTF
TRBD1 | TRBJ1-1 | TRBV9 | TGTGCCAGCAGACCGGGACAGGGGGCAGGGAACACTGAAGCTTTCTTT | CASRPGQGAGNTEAFF
TRBD2 | TRBJ2-3 | TRBV5-1 | TGCGCCAGCAGCTTGGGTCTGTCTAGCGGCAACACAGATACGCAGTATTTT | CASSLGLSSGNTDTQYF
NA | TRBJ2-2 | TRBV19 | TGTGCCAGTAGTATAGGGGGCGCAGGGAACACCGGGGAGCTGTTTTTT | CASSIGGAGNTGELFF
TRBD1 | TRBJ2-2 | TRBV18 | TGTGCCAGCTCACCCCCCGGGACAGAGGTCACCGGGGAGCTGTTTTTT | CASSPPGTEVTGELFF
TRBD1 | TRBJ1-4 | TRBV25-1 | TGTGCCAGCAGCGACCCGAACATGGGACAGGGGAATGAAAAACTGTTTTTT | CASSDPNMGQGNEKLFF
TRBD1 | TRBJ1-4 | TRBV7-9 | TGTGCCGGAGAGACAGGGGGTAATGAAAAACTGTTTTTT | CAGETGGNEKLFF
TRBD1 | TRBJ1-2 | TRBV19 | TGTGCCAGCCTATCGCAGGGGGCTGTCTATGGCTACACCTTC | CASLSQGAVYGYTF
NA | TRBJ2-7 | TRBV7-9 | TGTGCCAGCAGCTCCCCTCCTAACCCCTACGAGCAGTACTTC | CASSSPPNPYEQYF
NA | TRBJ1-4 | TRBV6-5 | TGTGCCAGCAGTTACTTAATTAATGAAAAACTGTTTTTT | CASSYLINEKLFF
TRBD1 | TRBJ2-7 | TRBV15 | TGTGCCACCAGCAGGACGGGACAGGGAACCGAGCAGTACTTC | CATSRTGQGTEQYF
NA | TRBJ2-1 | TRBV6-1 | TGTGCCAGCAGTGAAAATACAGGGAATCCCAATGAGCAGTTCTTC | CASSENTGNPNEQFF
TRBD1 | TRBJ2-7 | TRBV7-9 | TGTGCCAGCAGTCGTGACAGGGGGGTTTACGAGCAGTACTTC | CASSRDRGVYEQYF
TRBD1 | TRBJ1-2 | TRBV5-1 | TGCGCCAGCAGCCGCGGACAGGGGGCATCATGGGATGGCTACACCTTC | CASSRGQGASWDGYTF
NA | TRBJ2-1 | TRBV19 | TGTGCCAGTACCCAAGGGGACAATGAGCAGTTCTTC | CASTQGDNEQFF
TRBD2 | TRBJ2-1 | TRBV5-1 | TGCGCCAGCAGCTTGGACGGACTAGCGGGAGGCAATGAGCAGTTCTTC | CASSLDGLAGGNEQFF
TRBD1 | TRBJ2-5 | TRBV14 | TGTGCCAGCAGCCAAGGACAGGGGTTGAGTCAAGAGACCCAGTACTTC | CASSQGQGLSQETQYF
TRBD1 | TRBJ2-7 | TRBV7-2 | TGTGCCAGCAGCTTAAGGGGGACAGTTTCCTCCTACGAGCAGTACTTC | CASSLRGTVSSYEQYF
NA | TRBJ2-1 | TRBV27 | TGTGCCAGCAGTCCAGGACTACCCAACTACAATGAGCAGTTCTTC | CASSPGLPNYNEQFF
TRBD1 | TRBJ2-7 | TRBV28 | TGTGCCAGCAGTTACCCATTCCGGGACAGCTCCTACGAGCAGTACTTC | CASSYPFRDSSYEQYF
NA | TRBJ1-3 | TRBV6-4 | TGTGCCAGCAGTGAAAGGGACACAAGCTCTGGAAACACCATATATTTT | CASSERDTSSGNTIYF
NA | TRBJ1-5 | TRBV14 | TGTGCCAGCAGCCAAGGGGGAGGCGATCAGCCCCAGCATTTT | CASSQGGGDQPQHF
TRBD1 | TRBJ1-1 | TRBV5-1 | TGCGCCAGCAGCTTCAGGGGGCGCAAGGACACTGAAGCTTTCTTT | CASSFRGRKDTEAFF
NA | TRBJ1-3 | TRBV5-1 | TGCGCCAGCAGCTTTTCAGGCACAGGAAACACCATATATTTT | CASSFSGTGNTIYF
NA | TRBJ2-7 | TRBV7-3 | TGTGCCAGCAGCTTAACGGCAGGGATTAACGAGCAGTACTTC | CASSLTAGINEQYF
TRBD2 | TRBJ2-5 | TRBV5-1 | TGCGCCAGCAGCTCCGGACTAGCGGGGGGAGAGACCCAGTACTTC | CASSSGLAGGETQYF
NA | TRBJ2-5 | TRBV12-1 | TGTGCCAGCAGCTTTCTTGGCGGGGGACACCAAGAGACCCAGTACTTC | CASSFLGGGHQETQYF
NA | TRBJ2-2 | TRBV29-1 | TGCAGCGTTCGGACAGGGAGGGCCGGGGAGCTGTTTTTT | CSVRTGRAGELFF
NA | TRBJ1-1 | TRBV9 | TGTGCCAGCAGCGTACGGGGGGCAGTGAACACTGAAGCTTTCTTT | CASSVRGAVNTEAFF
NA | TRBJ1-1 | TRBV29-1 | TGCAGCGTTGAAAGACTGCCGAACACTGAAGCTTTCTTT | CSVERLPNTEAFF
TRBD2 | TRBJ2-2 | TRBV11-2 | TGTGCCAGCAGCTTAGAAAGTCCGGGACTAGCGCGAGCGGGCACCGGGGAGCTGTTTTTT | CASSLESPGLARAGTGELFF
TRBD2 | TRBJ2-5 | TRBV5-1 | TGCGCCAGCAAGCGAGCGGGAGGAGAGACCCAGTACTTC | CASKRAGGETQYF